This record covers a single T cell receptor beta chain. This clonotype appeared a few times. The antigen this receptor binds is unknown. No much larger clonotype is one base removed from it; base qualities were not supplied. This entry is derived from a study of human T cells and chemical hapten exposure (dated by TCRdb to the early 2020s). In terms of the full investigation: The libraries were sequenced as a pool, and the TCR yield per sample differed mostly because of small variations in library volumes within the pool. The study tracked peripheral blood TCR repertoire changes in vivo during primary and secondary sensitization to the hapten diphenylcyclopropenone (DPC) in alopecia patients. Each blood RNA sample was used to sequence both TCR alpha and TCR beta chains.

Libraries were made using RACE. The sequencer was a NextSeq 500. Library preparation attached unique molecular identifiers to individual cDNA molecules for quantitative, reproducible TCR counting. In the authors' own workflow: Samples had a median of about 96,000 TCRs, with a range from about 23,224 to 750,000. The Decombinator software suite was used to annotate V, J and CDR3 in the TCR reads. For PS versus PT1 abundance plots, all samples were subsampled to the same number of TCRs (28,000). Expanded TCRs were defined as absent before sensitization and observed at least eight times at the 2-week time point. TCRdb cleaned the public reads at Q25 with fastp, built clones with MiXCR and kept in-frame beta chains. One record per CDR3 amino acid sequence lists the most common genes and DNA. The V and J calls and clone size are TCRdb's, not the authors'. Within this sample are approximately 84,000 distinct CDR3 sequences, with around 8.7% of them counted one time only. More than 1.5% of the sample lies in the top ten.

The germline V gene provides CDR1 MNHEY and CDR2 SVGAGI. From cysteine to phenylalanine, the CDR3 is 15 amino acids long. The sequence is cut down to CDR3 DNA, 45 bases in frame from base 1. Unmatched junction bases come to 1, with V trimmed by 3 bases and J by 1 base. Overall study outcomes, separate from this receptor: No change with DPC sensitization was found in the number of TCRs above 1 in 1000 frequency, and no evidence of global repertoire structure alterations was found. After repeated subsampling, the strength of the expansion versus patch-test correlation and the threshold at which it became significant changed.

This specimen's time point label, per the study, means: healthy volunteer bleed at 6 weeks. Total RNA was isolated from unfractionated whole blood collected in Tempus Blood RNA tubes. Roughly five healthy volunteers were used as TCR sequencing controls and were bled at day 0, 2 weeks and 6 weeks. Recombination connected TRBV6-5 to TRBJ2-3, and 10 bases in between align with TRBD2. This receptor was identified in a male donor in good health. Some clones in this sample may be carry-over from other donors' samples. The specimen sequenced was whole blood. The nucleotide sequence is given as TGTGCCAGCAGTTATAGCGGGGGGCGCACAGATACGCAGTATTTT. The translation is CASSYSGGRTDTQYF.